The sequence of this T cell receptor (beta chain) was determined in a study of T cells in localized non-small cell lung cancer (dated by TCRdb to 2019 to 2021). As for the study more broadly: The study analyzed T cell repertoires of 236 early-stage NSCLC patients, comparing tumors and uninvolved tumor-adjacent lungs. Of the NSCLC patients, approximately 130 were male and approximately 110 were female, and the mean age was roughly 61 years. The cohort was made up of around 240 treatment-naive NSCLC patients whose localized lung tumors had been resected.

TCR beta CDR3 regions were sequenced from DNA using the immunoSEQ Assay. The authors processed their data as follows. To compute T cell density, TCR beta template counts were normalized to usable DNA, which was estimated by amplifying housekeeping genes. Richness was estimated with the preseqR package, extrapolating to 400,000 templates for PBMC samples and 120,000 templates for tissue samples. Clonality was taken to be one minus Pielou's evenness. Differential abundance testing on productive amino-acid clonotypes, with a minimum total count of 5 and an alpha of 0.1, was used to identify tissue-enriched TCRs. The Jaccard Index and the Morisita Overlap Index were used to measure repertoire overlap between compartments. GLIPH clustered TCR beta CDR3s with public tetramer-defined viral CDR3s; viral motifs required at least three viral sequences plus V-gene enrichment. TCRdb obtained this table from immuneACCESS and retained in-frame rearrangements with V and J assigned. These tables miss some clones; where compared with another copy, unresolved V genes account for less than half of the shortfall, and the remainder is unexplained. V and J calls and clone size follow that table, whereas D and trimming were derived from the DNA. Counted in this sample were tens of thousands of clones; approximately 83% of them appeared once. The top ten clonotypes cover roughly 7.5% of the sample.

A word on this clone: Its antigen is still unknown. No per-base quality is available; no much larger clone lies one base away.

CDR1 LGHNA and CDR2 YNFKEQ were looked up in the germline V gene. Clipping removes 3 bases from V and 7 bases from J, with 7 as the unmatched junction base count. There are 15 amino acids in the CDR3, from cysteine to phenylalanine inclusive. This entry keeps only the CDR3 DNA: 45 bases, framed from base 1. Results the study describes overall, beyond this receptor: Longer overall survival was associated with higher blood T cell density, whereas shorter survival was associated with higher adjacent-lung clonality. Since the design was exploratory, TCR variables were selected using unadjusted p-values with no false-discovery rate correction. Multi-region tumor sequencing was not performed, so intratumor heterogeneity could not be excluded. Of the top 100 tumor clones, a median of about 53 were detected in paired uninvolved adjacent lung; approximately 30 were also among that lung's top 100. Uninvolved tumor-adjacent lung showed the highest T cell clonality, higher than tumor, which suggests more focused antigenic responses in the uninvolved tumor-adjacent lung.

At diagnosis, tumor, uninvolved tumor-adjacent lung and peripheral blood were collected and then preserved as a mix of FFPE and fresh-frozen material. For TCR repertoire profiling, blood samples were analyzed as peripheral blood mononuclear cells. The chain was built from TRBV4-2 and TRBJ2-1, with 9 bases aligning to TRBD2. This TCR came from a man between 40 and 70 years old with stage II lung adenocarcinoma. Here the sequenced sample was PBMCs, taken before any cancer treatment. The sequenced DNA: TGTGCCAGCAGCCATGATAGCGGGAGTAGTAATGAGCAGTTCTTC. This yields the protein CASSHDSGSSNEQFF.